The clone carrying this TCR beta chain came up a few times. The antigen is unknown. The data are from a study of CD8 T cells in ankylosing spondylitis. The study's findings and limits: Significant enrichment of disease-linked clones was reported in matched ankylosing spondylitis synovial fluid. In reactive arthritis synovial fluid and blood, some motif variants had been reported before. Seemingly distinctive of ankylosing spondylitis blood was a TCR beta motif formed by eight highly homologous variants. With a CD8+ phenotype, disease-linked clones were relatively rare in peripheral blood.

Quantitative 5'-RACE with molecular barcodes was used to make the TCR beta libraries. MiXCR, run by TCRdb on the 5' RACE reads, gives a single entry per CDR3 protein. The repertoire holds more than 250,000 distinct CDR3 sequences, with under 8.5% as singletons. Sequences were obtained from blood, either unsorted or a sorted T cell fraction (not recorded which). The source is a male donor with ankylosing spondylitis.

CDR3 sequence reads: CASSLRWQDNSPLHF. CDR3 sequence (DNA): TGTGCCAGCAGTTTACGGTGGCAGGATAATTCACCCCTCCACTTT. The gene calls are TRBV12-3 or TRBV12-4 and TRBJ1-6; D is ambiguous. This CDR3 is built from 15 residues. Deletions cut 2 bases from V and 5 bases from J, with 10 bases between.